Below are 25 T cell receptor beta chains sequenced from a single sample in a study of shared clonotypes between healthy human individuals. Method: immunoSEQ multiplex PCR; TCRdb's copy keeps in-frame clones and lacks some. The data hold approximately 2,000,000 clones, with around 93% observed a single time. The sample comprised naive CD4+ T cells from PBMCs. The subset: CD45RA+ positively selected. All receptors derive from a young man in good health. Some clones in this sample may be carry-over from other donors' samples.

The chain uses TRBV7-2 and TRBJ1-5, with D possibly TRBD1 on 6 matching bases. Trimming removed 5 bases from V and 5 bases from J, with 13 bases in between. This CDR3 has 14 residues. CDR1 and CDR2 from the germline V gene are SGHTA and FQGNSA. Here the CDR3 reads CASSLYRADQPQHF. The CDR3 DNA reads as TGTGCCAGCAGCCTCTACAGGGCCGATCAGCCCCAGCATTTT.

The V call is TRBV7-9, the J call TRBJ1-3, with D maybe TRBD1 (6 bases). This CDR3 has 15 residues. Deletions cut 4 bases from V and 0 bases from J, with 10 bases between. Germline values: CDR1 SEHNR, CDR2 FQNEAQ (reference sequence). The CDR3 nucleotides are TGTGCCAGCAGCTATGGACAGTCCTCTGGAAACACCATATATTTT. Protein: CASSYGQSSGNTIYF.

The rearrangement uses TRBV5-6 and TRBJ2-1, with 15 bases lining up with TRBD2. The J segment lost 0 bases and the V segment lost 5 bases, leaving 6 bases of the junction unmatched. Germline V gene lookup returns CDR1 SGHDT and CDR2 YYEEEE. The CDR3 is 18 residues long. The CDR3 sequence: CASRPGTSGRTSYNEQFF. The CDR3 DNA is TGTGCCAGCAGACCCGGGACTAGCGGGAGGACCTCCTACAATGAGCAGTTCTTC.

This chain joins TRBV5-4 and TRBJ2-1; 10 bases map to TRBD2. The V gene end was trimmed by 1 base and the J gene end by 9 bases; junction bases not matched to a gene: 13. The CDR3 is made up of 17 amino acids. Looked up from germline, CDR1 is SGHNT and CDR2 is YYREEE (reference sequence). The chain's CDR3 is CASSLSSLAGAPSEQFF. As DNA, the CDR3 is TGTGCCAGCAGCTTGTCCTCTCTAGCGGGAGCCCCCTCTGAGCAGTTCTTC.

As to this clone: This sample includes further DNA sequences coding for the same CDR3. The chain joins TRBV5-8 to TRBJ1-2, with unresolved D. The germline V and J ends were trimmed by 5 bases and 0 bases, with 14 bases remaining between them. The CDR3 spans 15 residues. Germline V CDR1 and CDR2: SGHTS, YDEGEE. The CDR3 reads CASRAVQIPNYGYTF. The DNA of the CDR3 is TGTGCCAGCAGGGCTGTCCAGATTCCTAACTATGGCTACACCTTC.

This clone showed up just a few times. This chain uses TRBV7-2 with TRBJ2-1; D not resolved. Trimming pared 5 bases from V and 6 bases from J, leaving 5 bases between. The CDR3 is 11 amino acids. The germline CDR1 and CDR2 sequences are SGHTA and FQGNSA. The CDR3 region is CASSEPNEQFF. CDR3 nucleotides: TGTGCCAGCAGCGAGCCCAATGAGCAGTTCTTC.

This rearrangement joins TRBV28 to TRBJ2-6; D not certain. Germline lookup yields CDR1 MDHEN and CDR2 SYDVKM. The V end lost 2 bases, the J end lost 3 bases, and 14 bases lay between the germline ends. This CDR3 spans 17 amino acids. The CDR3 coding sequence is TGTGCCAGCAGTTTACTAGGGCGGTTGTATGGGGCCAACGTCCTGACTTTC. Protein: CASSLLGRLYGANVLTF.

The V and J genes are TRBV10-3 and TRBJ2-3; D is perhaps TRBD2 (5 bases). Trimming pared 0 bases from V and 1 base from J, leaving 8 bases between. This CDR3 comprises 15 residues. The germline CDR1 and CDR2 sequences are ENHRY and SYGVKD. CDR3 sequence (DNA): TGTGCCATCAGTGAGTCACGGCGGGGCACAGATACGCAGTATTTT. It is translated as CAISESRRGTDTQYF.

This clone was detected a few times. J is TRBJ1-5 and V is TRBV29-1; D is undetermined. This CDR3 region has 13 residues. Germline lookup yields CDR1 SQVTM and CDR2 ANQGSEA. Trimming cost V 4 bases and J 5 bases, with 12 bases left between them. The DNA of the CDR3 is TGCAGCGTTGCCTCCAACTACGATCAGCCCCAGCATTTT. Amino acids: CSVASNYDQPQHF. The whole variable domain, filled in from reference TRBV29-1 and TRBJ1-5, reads SAVISQKPSRDICQRGTSLTIQCQVDSQVTMMFWYRQQPGQSLTLIATANQGSEATYESGFVIDKFPISRPNLTFSTLTVSNMSPEDSSIYLCSVASNYDQPQHFGDGTRLSIL.

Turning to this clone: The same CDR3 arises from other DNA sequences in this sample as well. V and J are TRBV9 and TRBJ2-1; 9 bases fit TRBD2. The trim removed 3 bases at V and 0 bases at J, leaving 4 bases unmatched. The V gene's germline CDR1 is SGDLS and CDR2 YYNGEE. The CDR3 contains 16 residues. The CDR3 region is CASSALTSGSYNEQFF. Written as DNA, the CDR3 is TGTGCCAGCAGCGCCTTGACTAGCGGCTCCTACAATGAGCAGTTCTTC. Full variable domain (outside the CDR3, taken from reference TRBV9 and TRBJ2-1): DSGVTQTPKHLITATGQRVTLRCSPRSGDLSVYWYQQSLDQGLQFLIQYYNGEERAKGNILERFSAQQFPDLHSELNLSSLELGDSALYFCASSALTSGSYNEQFFGPGTRLTVL.

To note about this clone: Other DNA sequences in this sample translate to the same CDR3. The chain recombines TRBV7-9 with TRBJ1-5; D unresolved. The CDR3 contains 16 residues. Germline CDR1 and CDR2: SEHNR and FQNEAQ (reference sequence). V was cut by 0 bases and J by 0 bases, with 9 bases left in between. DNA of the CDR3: TGTGCCAGCAGCTTAGCTCTGGCAGATAGCAATCAGCCCCAGCATTTT. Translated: CASSLALADSNQPQHF.

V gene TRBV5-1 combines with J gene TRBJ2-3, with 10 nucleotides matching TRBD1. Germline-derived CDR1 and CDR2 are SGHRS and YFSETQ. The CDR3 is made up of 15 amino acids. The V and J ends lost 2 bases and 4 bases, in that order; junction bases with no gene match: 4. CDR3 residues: CASSFAGTGADTQYF. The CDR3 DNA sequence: TGCGCCAGCAGCTTCGCCGGGACAGGGGCAGATACGCAGTATTTT.

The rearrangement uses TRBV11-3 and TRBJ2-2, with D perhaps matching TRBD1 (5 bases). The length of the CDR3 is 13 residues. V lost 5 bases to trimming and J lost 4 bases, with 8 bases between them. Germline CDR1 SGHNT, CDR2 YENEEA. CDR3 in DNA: TGTGCCAGCAGCATCAGGGTCACCGGGGAGCTGTTTTTT. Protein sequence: CASSIRVTGELFF. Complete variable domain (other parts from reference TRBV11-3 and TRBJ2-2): EAGVVQSPRYKIIEKKQPVAFWCNPISGHNTLYWYLQNLGQGPELLIRYENEEAVDDSQLPKDRFSAERLKGVDSTLKIQPAELGDSAVYLCASSIRVTGELFFGEGSRLTVL.

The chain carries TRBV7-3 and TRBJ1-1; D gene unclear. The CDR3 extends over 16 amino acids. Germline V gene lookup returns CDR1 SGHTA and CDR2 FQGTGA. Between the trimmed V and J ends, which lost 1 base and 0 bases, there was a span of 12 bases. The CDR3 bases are TGTGCCAGCAGCTTAAGTCTCCGGGTATTGAACACTGAAGCTTTCTTT. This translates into CASSLSLRVLNTEAFF.

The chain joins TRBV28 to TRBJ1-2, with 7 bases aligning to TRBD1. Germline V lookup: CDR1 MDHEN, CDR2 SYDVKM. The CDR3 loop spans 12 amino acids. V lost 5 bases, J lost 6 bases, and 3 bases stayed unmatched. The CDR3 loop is CASSRQGHGYTF. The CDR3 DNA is TGTGCCAGCAGTAGACAGGGCCATGGCTACACCTTC.

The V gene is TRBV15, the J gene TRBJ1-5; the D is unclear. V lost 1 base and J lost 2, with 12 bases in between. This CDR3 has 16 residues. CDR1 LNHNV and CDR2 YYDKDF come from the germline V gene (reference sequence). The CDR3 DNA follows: TGTGCCACCAGCAGAGCTTTATTCGGGGGCAATCAGCCCCAGCATTTT. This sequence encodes CATSRALFGGNQPQHF.

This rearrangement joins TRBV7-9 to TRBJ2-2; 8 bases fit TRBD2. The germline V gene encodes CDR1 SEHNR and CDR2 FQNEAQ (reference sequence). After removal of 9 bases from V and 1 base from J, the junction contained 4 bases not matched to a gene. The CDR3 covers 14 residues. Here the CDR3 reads CASKLAVNTGELFF. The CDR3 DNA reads TGTGCCAGTAAACTAGCGGTGAACACCGGGGAGCTGTTTTTT.

DNA of the CDR3: TGTGCCACGGCCCCGACAGGGACTAATGAAAAACTGTTTTTT. Protein product: CATAPTGTNEKLFF. The rearrangement links TRBV7-9 to TRBJ1-4; 7 nucleotides agree with TRBD1. This CDR3 contains 14 residues. Germline V gene data show CDR1 as SEHNR and CDR2 as FQNEAQ (reference sequence). V was pared by 10 bases and J by 2 bases, with 7 bases of the junction left unmatched.

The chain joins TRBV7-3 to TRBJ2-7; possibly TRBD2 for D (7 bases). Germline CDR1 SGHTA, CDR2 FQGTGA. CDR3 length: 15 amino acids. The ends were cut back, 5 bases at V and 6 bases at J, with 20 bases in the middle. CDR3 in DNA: TGTGCCAGCAGCCCCGAAGGGGGAGGGCCTCGCGAGCAGTACTTC. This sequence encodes CASSPEGGGPREQYF.

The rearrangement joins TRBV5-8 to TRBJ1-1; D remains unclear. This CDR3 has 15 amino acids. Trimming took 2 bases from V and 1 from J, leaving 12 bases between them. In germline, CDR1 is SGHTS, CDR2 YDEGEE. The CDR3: CASSFIGTGNTEAFF. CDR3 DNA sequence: TGTGCCAGCAGCTTTATTGGAACCGGGAACACTGAAGCTTTCTTT.

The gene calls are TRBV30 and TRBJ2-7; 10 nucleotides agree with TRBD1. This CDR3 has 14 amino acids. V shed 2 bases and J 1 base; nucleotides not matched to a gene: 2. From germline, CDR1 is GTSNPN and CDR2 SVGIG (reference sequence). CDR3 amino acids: CAWSKGQGSYEQYF. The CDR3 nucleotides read TGTGCCTGGAGTAAGGGACAGGGGTCCTACGAGCAGTACTTC.

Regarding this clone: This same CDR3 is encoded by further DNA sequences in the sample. For the CDR3, the DNA is TGCGCCAGCAGCTTGGGCCTTCTCGGGACCGGGGAGCTGTTTTTT. This sequence encodes CASSLGLLGTGELFF. V is TRBV5-1 and J is TRBJ2-2; no clear D gene. Germline CDR1 and CDR2: SGHRS and YFSETQ. The CDR3 covers 15 residues. The ends were cut back, 0 bases at V and 5 bases at J, with 11 bases in the middle.

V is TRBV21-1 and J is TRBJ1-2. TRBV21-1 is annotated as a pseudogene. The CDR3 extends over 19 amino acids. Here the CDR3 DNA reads TGTGCCAGCAGCGGATGGACAAGGAGGGTACAGTTAGCTAACTATGGCTACACCTTC. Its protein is CASSGWTRRVQLANYGYTF.

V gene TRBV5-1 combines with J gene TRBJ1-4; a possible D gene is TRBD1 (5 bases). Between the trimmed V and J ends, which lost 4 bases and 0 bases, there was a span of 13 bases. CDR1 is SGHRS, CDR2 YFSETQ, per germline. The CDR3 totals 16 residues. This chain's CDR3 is CASSPGTVATNEKLFF. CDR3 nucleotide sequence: TGCGCCAGCAGCCCTGGGACGGTCGCAACTAATGAAAAACTGTTTTTT.

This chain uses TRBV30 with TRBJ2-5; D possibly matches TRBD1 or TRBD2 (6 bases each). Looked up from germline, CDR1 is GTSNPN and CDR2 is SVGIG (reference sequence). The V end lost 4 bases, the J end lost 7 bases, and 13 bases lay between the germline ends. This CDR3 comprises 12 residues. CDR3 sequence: CAWNGGRRTQYF. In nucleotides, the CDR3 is TGTGCCTGGAATGGGGGGCGTCGGACCCAGTACTTC.